What follows describes a single TCR beta chain. This entry belongs to a study of blood T cell repertoires in COVID-19. Overall study context: Recovered status applied to Cohort 3 donors who had two consecutive negative PCRs. It also applied to those with clearance or with symptom resolution. Samples came from the United States, Italy and Spain, spanning acute and convalescent COVID-19. Sources were T cells, B-cell-depleted T cells, or PBMCs; the material itself was cDNA or gDNA.

Some clones are missing from TCRdb's copy, which holds only in-frame ones; the method was immunoSEQ multiplex PCR. The sample has some 300,000 clones, around 90% seen once. The TCR originated in a woman aged 60-75 years in a cohort exposed to, infected with or recovered from COVID-19 (not recorded which). The sequenced sample was PBMCs or T cells enriched from blood (not recorded which).

CDR3 bases: TGTGCCAGCAGACAAGGGGGAGGGGGATGGTATGGCTACACCTTC. This translates into CASRQGGGGWYGYTF. V and J are TRBV6-5 and TRBJ1-2, with TRBD1 as a possible D gene (6 bases). The length of the CDR3 is 15 residues. In germline, CDR1 is MNHEY, CDR2 SVGAGI. Trimming stripped 6 bases from V and 5 bases from J, with 19 bases between.